The clone carrying this T cell receptor beta chain was picked up many times. Profiling relied on immunoSEQ multiplex PCR, and the TCRdb table lists in-frame clones only, not all of them. The table has 200,000 or so clones, more than 65% seen once. The CDR3 spans 17 residues. From germline, CDR1 is SGDLS and CDR2 YYNGEE. V shed 3 bases and J shed 0 bases, with 16 bases lying between them. The data belong to a study of cytotoxic CD8 clonotypes in ibrutinib-treated CLL. Study-level information: Response specimens were obtained following a median treatment duration of approximately 13 months, with a range of 6 to 36.

The gene calls are TRBV9 and TRBJ2-1, with D maybe TRBD2 (5 bases). The specimen was PBMCs, collected after 12 months of ibrutinib treatment. The receptor was derived from a human donor with chronic lymphocytic leukemia. CDR3: CASSALGRSTSYNEQFF. CDR3 coding DNA: TGTGCCAGCAGCGCACTAGGAAGGTCAACCTCCTACAATGAGCAGTTCTTC.